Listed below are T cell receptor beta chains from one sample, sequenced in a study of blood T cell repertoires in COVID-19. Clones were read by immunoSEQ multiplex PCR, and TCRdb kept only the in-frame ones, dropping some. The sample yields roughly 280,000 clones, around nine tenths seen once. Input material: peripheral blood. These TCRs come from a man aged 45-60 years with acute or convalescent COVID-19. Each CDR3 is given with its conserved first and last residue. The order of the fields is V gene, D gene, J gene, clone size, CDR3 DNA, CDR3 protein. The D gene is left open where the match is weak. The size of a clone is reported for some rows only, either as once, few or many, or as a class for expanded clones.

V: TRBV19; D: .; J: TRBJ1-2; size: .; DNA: TGTGCCAGTAGTATAGGCAGGGCTGGCTACACCTTC; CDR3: CASSIGRAGYTF
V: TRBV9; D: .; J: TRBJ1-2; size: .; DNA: TGTGCCAGCAGCGTAGGGGCTCCGACCCCCCATGGCTACACCTTC; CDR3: CASSVGAPTPHGYTF
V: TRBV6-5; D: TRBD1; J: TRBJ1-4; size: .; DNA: TGTGCCAGCAAGACAGGGGAGGACGAAAAACTGTTTTTT; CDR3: CASKTGEDEKLFF
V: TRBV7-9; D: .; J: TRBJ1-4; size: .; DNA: TGTGCCAGCAGCCCACAGGGCGAAAAACTGTTTTTT; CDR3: CASSPQGEKLFF
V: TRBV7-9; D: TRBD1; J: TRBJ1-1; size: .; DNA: TGTGCCAGCAGCCGACAGGGGGGCGCTTGGGACACTGAAGCTTTCTTT; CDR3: CASSRQGGAWDTEAFF
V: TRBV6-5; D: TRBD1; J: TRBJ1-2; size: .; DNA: TGTGCCAGCAACCCTCCCCCGACAGGGCTGAGGAGGTACACCTTC; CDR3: CASNPPPTGLRRYTF
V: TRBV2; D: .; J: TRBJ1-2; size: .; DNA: TGTGCCAGCAGGGTGGGGGCAGGGTACTATGGCTACACCTTC; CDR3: CASRVGAGYYGYTF
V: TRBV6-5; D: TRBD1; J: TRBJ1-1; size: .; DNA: TGTGCCAGCAGTTCGCCCGGCAGGGGGTCGACTGAAGCTTTCTTT; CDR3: CASSSPGRGSTEAFF
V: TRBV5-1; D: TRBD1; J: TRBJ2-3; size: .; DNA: TGCGCCAGCAGCCCGACAGGGAATCCAGATACGCAGTATTTT; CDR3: CASSPTGNPDTQYF
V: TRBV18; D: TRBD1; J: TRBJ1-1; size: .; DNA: TGTGCCAGCTCACCGAAACCGGGACAGGGGGCGAGGAACACTGAAGCTTTCTTT; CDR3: CASSPKPGQGARNTEAFF
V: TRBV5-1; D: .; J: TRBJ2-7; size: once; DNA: TGCGCCAGCAGCTTGGCCCCGGGGGGGACAGCCGGTCTCCGCGAGCAGTACTTC; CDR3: CASSLAPGGTAGLREQYF
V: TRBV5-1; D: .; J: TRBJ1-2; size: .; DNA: TGCGCCAGCAGCCTCGACAGGCCTTATGGCTACACCTTC; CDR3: CASSLDRPYGYTF
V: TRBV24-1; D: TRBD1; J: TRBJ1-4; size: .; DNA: TGTGCCACCAGTGGGCGAAGGGGGCCGGGTAATGAAAAACTGTTTTTT; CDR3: CATSGRRGPGNEKLFF
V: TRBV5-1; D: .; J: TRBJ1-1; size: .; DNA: TGCGCCAGCAGCTTGGAAGGGGGCACTGAAGCTTTCTTT; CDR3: CASSLEGGTEAFF
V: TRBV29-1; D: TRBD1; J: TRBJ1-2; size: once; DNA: TGCAGCGTTGAAGATAGTTTCACAGGGGGAGGCTACACCTTC; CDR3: CSVEDSFTGGGYTF
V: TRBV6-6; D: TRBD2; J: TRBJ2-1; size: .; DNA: TGTGCCAGCAGGAGGGCTGGGCGGGGGGGCAATGAGCAGTTCTTC; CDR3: CASRRAGRGGNEQFF
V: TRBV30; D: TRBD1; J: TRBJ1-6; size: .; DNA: TGTGCCTGGAGTGTCAGAATATCTCGGACAGGGGGAAATTCACCCCTCCACTTT; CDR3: CAWSVRISRTGGNSPLHF
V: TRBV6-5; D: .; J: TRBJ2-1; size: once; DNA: TGTGCCAGCAGTTACCGAGGGAACTACAATGAGCAGTTCTTC; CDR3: CASSYRGNYNEQFF
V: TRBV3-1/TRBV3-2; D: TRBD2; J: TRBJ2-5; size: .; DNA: TGTGCCAGCAGCCAGGGGGGGGTGGAGACCCAGTACTTC; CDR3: CASSQGGVETQYF
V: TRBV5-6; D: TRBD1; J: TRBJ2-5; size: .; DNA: TGTGCCAGCAGCGTGTCCGGGACAGGGGGGAGAGAGACCCAGTACTTC; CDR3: CASSVSGTGGRETQYF
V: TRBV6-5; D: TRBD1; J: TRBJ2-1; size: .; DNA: TGTGCCAGCACCGGTGGACAGGAGTTACGCAATGAGCAGTTCTTC; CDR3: CASTGGQELRNEQFF
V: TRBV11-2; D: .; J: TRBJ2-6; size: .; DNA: TGTGCCAGCAGCCCCGACAGAATCTTGGGGGCCAACGTCCTGACTTTC; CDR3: CASSPDRILGANVLTF
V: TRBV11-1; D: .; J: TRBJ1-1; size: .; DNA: TGTGCCAGCAGCTTATGGGGGGATGAAGCTTTCTTT; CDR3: CASSLWGDEAFF
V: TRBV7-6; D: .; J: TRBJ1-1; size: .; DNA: TGTGCCAGCAGCTTTGGCAGGGGAGAGAACACTGAAGCTTTCTTT; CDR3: CASSFGRGENTEAFF
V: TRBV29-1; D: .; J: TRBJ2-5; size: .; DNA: TGCAGCGTTGGGCCTCGGGGGGAGACCCAGTACTTC; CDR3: CSVGPRGETQYF
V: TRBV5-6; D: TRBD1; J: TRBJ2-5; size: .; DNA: TGTGCCAGCAGCTTTGGCAGGGGGTGGGAAGAGACCCAGTACTTC; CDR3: CASSFGRGWEETQYF
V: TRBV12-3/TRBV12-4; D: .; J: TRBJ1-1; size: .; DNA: TGTGCCAGCAGCCCGGACGGACTTAGGGCTTTCTTT; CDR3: CASSPDGLRAFF
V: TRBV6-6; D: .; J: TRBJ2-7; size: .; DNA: TGTGCCAGCCTGTCGAGTAACTACGAGCAGTACTTC; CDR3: CASLSSNYEQYF
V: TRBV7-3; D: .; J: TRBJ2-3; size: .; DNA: TGTGCCAGCAGCATAGGCACAGATACGCAGTATTTT; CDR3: CASSIGTDTQYF
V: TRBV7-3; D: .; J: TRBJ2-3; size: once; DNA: TGTGCCAGCAGCTCAGCGGGAGATACGCAGTATTTT; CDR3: CASSSAGDTQYF
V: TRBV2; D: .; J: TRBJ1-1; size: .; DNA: TGTGCCAGCAGTGTGCAGGGAGGGGACACTGAAGCTTTCTTT; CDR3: CASSVQGGDTEAFF
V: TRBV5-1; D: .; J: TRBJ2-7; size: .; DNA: TGCGCCAGCAGCTCCTGGGGTGGATGGGGAGGAAACGAGCAGTACTTC; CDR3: CASSSWGGWGGNEQYF
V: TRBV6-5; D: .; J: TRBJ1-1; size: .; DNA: TGTGCCAGCAGTTACTCGGCGACAGGCACTGAAGCTTTCTTT; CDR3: CASSYSATGTEAFF
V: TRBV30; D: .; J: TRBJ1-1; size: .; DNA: TGTGCCCGCAGGGCCATGAACACTGAAGCTTTCTTT; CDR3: CARRAMNTEAFF
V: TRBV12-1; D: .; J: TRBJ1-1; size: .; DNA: TGTGCCAGCAGCTTTGTGGCTGACAGGGTGACTGAAGCTTTCTTT; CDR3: CASSFVADRVTEAFF
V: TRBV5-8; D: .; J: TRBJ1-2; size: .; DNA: TGTGCCAGCAGGGACTTCATCTATGGCTACACCTTC; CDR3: CASRDFIYGYTF
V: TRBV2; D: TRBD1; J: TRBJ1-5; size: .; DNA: TGTGCCAGCAGACAAGGACAGGCGCGCCAGCCCCAGCATTTT; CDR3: CASRQGQARQPQHF